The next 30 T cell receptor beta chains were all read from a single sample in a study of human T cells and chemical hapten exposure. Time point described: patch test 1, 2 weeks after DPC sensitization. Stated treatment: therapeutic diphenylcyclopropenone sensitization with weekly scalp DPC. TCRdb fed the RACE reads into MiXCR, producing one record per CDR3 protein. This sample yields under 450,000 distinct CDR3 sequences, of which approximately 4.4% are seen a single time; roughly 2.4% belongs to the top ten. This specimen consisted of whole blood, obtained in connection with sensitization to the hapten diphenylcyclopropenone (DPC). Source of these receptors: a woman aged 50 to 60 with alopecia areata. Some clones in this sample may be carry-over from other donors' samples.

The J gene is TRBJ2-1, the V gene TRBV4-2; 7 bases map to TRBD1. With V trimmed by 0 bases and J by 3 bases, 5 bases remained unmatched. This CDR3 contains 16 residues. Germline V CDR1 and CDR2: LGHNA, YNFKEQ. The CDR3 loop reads CASSQEPGQIYNEQFF. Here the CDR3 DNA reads TGTGCCAGCAGCCAAGAACCGGGACAGATCTACAATGAGCAGTTCTTC.

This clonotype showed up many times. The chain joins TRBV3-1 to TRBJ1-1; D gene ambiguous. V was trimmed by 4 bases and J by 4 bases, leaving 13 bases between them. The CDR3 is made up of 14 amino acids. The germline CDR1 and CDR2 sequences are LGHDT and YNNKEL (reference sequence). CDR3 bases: TGTGCCAGCAGCCCCCGTTGGGGAGGCACTGAAGCTTTCTTT. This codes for CASSPRWGGTEAFF.

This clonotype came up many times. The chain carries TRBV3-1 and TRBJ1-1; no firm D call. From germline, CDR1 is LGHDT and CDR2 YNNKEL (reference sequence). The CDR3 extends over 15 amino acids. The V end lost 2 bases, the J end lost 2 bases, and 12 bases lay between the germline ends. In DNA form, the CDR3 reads TGTGCCAGCAGCCAATCGACGGCGAAAAACACTGAAGCTTTCTTT. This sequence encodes CASSQSTAKNTEAFF.

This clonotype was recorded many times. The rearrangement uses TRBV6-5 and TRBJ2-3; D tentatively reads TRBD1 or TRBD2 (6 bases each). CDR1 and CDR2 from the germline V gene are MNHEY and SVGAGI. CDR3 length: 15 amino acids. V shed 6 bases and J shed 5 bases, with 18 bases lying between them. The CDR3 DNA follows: TGTGCCAGCAGACACCTCACGGGGGCCAAAGATACGCAGTATTTT. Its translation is CASRHLTGAKDTQYF.

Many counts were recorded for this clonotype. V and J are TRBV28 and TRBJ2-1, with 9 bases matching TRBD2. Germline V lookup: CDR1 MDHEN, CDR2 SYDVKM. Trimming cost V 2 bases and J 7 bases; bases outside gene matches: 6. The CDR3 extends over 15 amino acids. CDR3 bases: TGTGCCAGCAGTTTAACGGGACTAGCCATAAATGAGCAGTTCTTC. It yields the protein CASSLTGLAINEQFF.

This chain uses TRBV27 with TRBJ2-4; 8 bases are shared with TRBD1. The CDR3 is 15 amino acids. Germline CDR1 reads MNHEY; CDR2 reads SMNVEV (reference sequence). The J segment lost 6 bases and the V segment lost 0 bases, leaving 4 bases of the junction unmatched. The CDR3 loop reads CASSLSSGQGNIQYF. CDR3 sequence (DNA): TGTGCCAGCAGTTTATCATCCGGACAGGGAAACATTCAGTACTTC.

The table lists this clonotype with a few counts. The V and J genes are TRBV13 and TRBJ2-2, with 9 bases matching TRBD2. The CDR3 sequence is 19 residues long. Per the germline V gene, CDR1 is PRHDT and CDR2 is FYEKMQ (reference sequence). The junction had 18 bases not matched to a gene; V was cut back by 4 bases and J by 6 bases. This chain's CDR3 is CASSSKASGISTKAGELFF. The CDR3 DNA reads TGTGCCAGCAGCTCTAAGGCTAGCGGGATTTCTACCAAAGCCGGGGAGCTGTTTTTT.

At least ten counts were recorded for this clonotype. The CDR3: CASSSKRLAGGPDTQYF. CDR3 DNA sequence: TGTGCCAGCAGCTCCAAACGATTAGCGGGAGGGCCAGATACGCAGTATTTT. The V call is TRBV7-2, the J call TRBJ2-3; 11 nucleotides align to TRBD2. This CDR3 is 17 amino acids long. V dropped 4 bases and J dropped 4; count of bases not matched to a gene: 10. Per germline, CDR1 SGHTA and CDR2 FQGNSA.

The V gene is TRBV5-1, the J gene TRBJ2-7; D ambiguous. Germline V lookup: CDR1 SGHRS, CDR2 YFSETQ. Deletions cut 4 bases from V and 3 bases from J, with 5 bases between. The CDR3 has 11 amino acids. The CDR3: CASSAFYEQYF. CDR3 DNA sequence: TGCGCCAGCAGCGCCTTCTACGAGCAGTACTTC.

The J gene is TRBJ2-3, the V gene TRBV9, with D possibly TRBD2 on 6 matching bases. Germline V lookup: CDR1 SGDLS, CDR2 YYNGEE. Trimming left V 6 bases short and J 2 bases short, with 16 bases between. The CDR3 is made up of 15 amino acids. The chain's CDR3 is CASTLGGDLTDTQYF. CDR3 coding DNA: TGTGCCAGCACCCTAGGAGGGGATCTCACAGATACGCAGTATTTT.

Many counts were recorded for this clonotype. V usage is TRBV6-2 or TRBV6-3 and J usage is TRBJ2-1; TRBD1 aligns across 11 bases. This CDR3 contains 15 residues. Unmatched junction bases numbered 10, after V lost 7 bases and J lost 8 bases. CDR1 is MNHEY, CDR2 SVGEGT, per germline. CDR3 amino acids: CASNPGTGGIDEQFF. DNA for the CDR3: TGTGCCAGCAATCCCGGGACAGGGGGTATCGATGAGCAGTTCTTC.

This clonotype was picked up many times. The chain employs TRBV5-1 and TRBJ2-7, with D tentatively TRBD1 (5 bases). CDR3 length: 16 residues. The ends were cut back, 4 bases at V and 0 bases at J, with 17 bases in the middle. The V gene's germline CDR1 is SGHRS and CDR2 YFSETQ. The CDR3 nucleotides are TGCGCCAGCAGCCCGGTAGATGGGGCAAGCTCCTACGAGCAGTACTTC. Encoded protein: CASSPVDGASSYEQYF.

The CDR3 loop is CATQFQYQYNEQFF. In nucleotides, the CDR3 is TGTGCCACTCAGTTTCAATACCAGTACAATGAGCAGTTCTTC. V is TRBV27 and J is TRBJ2-1; unclear D gene. The V and J ends lost 10 bases and 4 bases respectively, with 17 bases between them. Germline CDR1 is MNHEY and CDR2 is SMNVEV (reference sequence). This CDR3 spans 14 amino acids.

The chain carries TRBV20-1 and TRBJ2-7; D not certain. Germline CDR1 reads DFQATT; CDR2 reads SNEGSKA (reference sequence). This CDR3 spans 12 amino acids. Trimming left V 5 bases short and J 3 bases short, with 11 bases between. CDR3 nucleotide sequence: TGCAGTGCTGCCCCCTTTGGCTACGAGCAGTACTTC. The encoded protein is CSAAPFGYEQYF.

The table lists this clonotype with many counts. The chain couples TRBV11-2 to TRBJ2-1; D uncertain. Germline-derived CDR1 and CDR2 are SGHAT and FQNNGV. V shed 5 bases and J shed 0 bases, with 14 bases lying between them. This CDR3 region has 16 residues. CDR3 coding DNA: TGTGCCAGCAGCATGGACCGCGCGAGCTCCTACAATGAGCAGTTCTTC. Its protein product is CASSMDRASSYNEQFF.

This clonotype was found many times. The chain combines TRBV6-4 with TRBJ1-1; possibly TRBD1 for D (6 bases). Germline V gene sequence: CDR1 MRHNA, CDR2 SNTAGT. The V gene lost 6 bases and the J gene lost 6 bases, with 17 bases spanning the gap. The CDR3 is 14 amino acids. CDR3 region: CASRNTGREAEAFF. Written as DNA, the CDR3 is TGTGCCAGCAGAAATACAGGGCGTGAAGCTGAAGCTTTCTTT.

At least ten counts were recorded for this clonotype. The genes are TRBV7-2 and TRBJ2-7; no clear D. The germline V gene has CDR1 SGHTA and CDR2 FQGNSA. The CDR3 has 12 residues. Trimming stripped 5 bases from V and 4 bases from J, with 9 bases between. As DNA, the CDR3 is TGTGCCAGCAGCCCCGATCGGTACGAGCAGTACTTC. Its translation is CASSPDRYEQYF.

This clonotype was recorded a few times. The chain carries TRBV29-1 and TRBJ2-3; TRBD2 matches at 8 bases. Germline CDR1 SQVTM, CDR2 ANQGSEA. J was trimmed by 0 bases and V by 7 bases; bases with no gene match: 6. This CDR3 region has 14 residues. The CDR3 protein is CSGVLAGSTDTQYF. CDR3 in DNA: TGCAGCGGGGTCCTAGCGGGCAGCACAGATACGCAGTATTTT.

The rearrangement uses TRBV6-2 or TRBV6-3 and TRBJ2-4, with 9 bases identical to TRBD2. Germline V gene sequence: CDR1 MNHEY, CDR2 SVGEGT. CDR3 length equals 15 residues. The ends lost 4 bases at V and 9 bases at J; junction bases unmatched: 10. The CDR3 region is CASSWGLAGNGIQYF. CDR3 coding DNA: TGTGCCAGCAGTTGGGGCCTAGCGGGAAACGGCATTCAGTACTTC.

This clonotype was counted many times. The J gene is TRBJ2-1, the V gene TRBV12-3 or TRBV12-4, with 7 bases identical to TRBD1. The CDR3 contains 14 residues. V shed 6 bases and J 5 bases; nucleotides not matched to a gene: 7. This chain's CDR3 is CASSPGTDDNEQFF. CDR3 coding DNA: TGTGCCAGCAGCCCCGGGACAGACGACAATGAGCAGTTCTTC.

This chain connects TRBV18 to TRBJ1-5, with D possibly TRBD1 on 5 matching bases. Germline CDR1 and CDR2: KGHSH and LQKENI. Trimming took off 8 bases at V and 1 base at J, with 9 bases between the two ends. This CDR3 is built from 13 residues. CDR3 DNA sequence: TGTGCCAGCGCCCGACAGAGCAATCAGCCCCAGCATTTT. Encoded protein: CASARQSNQPQHF. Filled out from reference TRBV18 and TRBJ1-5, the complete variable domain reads NAGVMQNPRHLVRRRGQEARLRCSPMKGHSHVYWYRQLPEEGLKFMVYLQKENIIDESGMPKERFSAEFPKEGPSILRIQQVVRGDSAAYFCASARQSNQPQHFGDGTRLSIL.

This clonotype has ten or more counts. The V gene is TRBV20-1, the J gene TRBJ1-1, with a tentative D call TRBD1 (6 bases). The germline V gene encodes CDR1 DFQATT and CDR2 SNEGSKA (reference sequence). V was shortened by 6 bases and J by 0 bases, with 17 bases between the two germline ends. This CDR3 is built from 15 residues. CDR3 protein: CSARYPGAVNTEAFF. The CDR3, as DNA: TGCAGTGCCCGGTACCCAGGGGCAGTGAACACTGAAGCTTTCTTT.

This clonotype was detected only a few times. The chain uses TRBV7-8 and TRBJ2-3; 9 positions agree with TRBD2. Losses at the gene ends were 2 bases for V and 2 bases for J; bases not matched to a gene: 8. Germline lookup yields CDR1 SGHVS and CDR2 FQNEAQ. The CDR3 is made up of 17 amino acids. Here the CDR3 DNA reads TGTGCCAGCAGCTTAAGGGCGCTAGCGGGAATCACAGATACGCAGTATTTT. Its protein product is CASSLRALAGITDTQYF.

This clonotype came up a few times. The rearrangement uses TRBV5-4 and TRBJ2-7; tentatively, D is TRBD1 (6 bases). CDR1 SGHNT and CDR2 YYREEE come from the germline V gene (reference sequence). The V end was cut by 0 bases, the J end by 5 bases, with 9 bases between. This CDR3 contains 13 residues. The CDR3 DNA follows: TGTGCCAGCAGCTTGGACAGGGAAAACGAGCAGTACTTC. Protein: CASSLDRENEQYF. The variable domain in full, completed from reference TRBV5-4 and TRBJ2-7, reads ETGVTQSPTHLIKTRGQQVTLRCSSQSGHNTVSWYQQALGQGPQFIFQYYREEENGRGNFPPRFSGLQFPNYSSELNVNALELDDSALYLCASSLDRENEQYFGPGTRLTVT.

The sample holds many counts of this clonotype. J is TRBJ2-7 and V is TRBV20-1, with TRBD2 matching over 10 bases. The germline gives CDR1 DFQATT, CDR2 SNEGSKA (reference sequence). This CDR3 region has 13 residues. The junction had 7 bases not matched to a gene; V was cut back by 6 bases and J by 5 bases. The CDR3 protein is CSARTSGSNEQYF. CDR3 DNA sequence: TGCAGTGCCAGGACTAGCGGATCTAACGAGCAGTACTTC.

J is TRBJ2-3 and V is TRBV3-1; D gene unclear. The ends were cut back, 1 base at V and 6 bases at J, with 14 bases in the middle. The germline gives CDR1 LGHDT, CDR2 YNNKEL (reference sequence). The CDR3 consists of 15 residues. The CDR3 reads CASSQGPQGWDTQYF. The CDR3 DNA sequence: TGTGCCAGCAGCCAAGGCCCCCAAGGGTGGGATACGCAGTATTTT.

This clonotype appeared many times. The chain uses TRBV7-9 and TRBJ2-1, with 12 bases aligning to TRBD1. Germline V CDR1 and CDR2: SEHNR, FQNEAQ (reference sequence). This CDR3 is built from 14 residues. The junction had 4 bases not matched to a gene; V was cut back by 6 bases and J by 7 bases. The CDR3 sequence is CASRGTGGWNEQFF. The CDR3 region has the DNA TGTGCCAGCAGAGGGACAGGGGGCTGGAATGAGCAGTTCTTC.

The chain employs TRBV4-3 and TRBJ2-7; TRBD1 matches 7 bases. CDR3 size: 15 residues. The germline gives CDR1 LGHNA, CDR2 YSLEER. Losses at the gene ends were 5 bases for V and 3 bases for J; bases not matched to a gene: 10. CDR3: CASSSIRDSLYEQYF. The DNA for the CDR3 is TGCGCCAGCAGCTCGATCCGGGACAGCCTCTACGAGCAGTACTTC.

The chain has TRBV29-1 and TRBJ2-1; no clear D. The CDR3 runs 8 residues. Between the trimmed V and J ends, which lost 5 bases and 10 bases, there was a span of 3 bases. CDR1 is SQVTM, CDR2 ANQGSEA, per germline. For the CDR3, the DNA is TGCAGCGTTCAGGAGCAGTTCTTC. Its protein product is CSVQEQFF.

The CDR3 is CASSGGSPDTQYF. The CDR3 coding sequence is TGTGCCAGCAGTGGGGGATCTCCGGATACGCAGTATTTT. The chain recombines TRBV7-6 with TRBJ2-3; D tentatively reads TRBD1 or TRBD2 (5 bases each). In germline, CDR1 is SGHVS, CDR2 FNYEAQ. The CDR3 totals 13 residues. V was clipped by 6 bases and J by 6 bases, with 13 bases between them.